The clone carrying this T cell receptor (beta chain) showed up many times. Its antigen is unidentified. Time point specified: longitudinal time-point 3. From 2 million PBMCs stored at -80 C, the unsorted libraries were generated. The cDNA was generated through 5'RACE incorporating 10-nucleotide random UMIs. Each CDR3 protein gets one entry after TCRdb re-called the 5' RACE reads with MiXCR. Among over 90,000 distinct CDR3 sequences listed, approximately 10% were seen once. Trimming cost V 2 bases and J 0 bases; bases outside gene matches: 5. Germline CDR1 is SGHVS and CDR2 is FQNEAQ. The CDR3 sequence is 16 residues long. The data were taken from a study of neurological immune-mediated disorders. Findings and caveats of the study: None of the CDR3 amino acid sequences found in expanded clones was shared across subjects. This suggests that the TCR-beta repertoires were private in all groups.

Sequenced: PBMCs. The rearrangement joins TRBV7-8 to TRBJ2-3; 7 bases align to TRBD1. This TCR was recovered from a female donor with HTLV-1-associated myelopathy (HAM/TSP). This CDR3 reads CASSLQGQPSTDTQYF. The CDR3 nucleotides read TGTGCCAGCAGCTTACAGGGACAGCCTAGCACAGATACGCAGTATTTT.